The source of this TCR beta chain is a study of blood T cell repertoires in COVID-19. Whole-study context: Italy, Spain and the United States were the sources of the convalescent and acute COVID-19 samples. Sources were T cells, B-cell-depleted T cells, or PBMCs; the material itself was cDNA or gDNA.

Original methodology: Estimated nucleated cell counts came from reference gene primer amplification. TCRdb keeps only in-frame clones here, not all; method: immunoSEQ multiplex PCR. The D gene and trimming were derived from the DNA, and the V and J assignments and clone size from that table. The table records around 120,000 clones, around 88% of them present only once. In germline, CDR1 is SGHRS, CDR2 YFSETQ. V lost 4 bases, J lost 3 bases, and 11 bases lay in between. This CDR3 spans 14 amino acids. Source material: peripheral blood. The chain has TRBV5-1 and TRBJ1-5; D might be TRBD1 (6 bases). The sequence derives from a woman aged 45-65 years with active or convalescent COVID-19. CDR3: CASSLGGHNQPQHF. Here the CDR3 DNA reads TGCGCCAGCAGCCTGGGGGGGCACAATCAGCCCCAGCATTTT.